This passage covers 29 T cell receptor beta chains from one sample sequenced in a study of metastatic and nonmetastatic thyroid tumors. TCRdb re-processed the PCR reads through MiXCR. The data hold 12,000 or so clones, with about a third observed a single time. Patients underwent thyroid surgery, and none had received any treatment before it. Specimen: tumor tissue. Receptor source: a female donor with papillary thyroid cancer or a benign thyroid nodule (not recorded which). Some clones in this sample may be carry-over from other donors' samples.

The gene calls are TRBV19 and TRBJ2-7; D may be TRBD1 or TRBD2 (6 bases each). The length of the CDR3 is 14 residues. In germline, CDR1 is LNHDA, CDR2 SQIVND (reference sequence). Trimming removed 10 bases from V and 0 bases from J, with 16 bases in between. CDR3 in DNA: TGTGCCACAAAAGCAGGAGGGGGCTCCTACGAGCAGTACTTC. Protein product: CATKAGGGSYEQYF.

CDR3 sequence: CASSQGQYNEQFF. CDR3 nucleotides: TGTGCCAGCTCTCAAGGACAGTACAATGAGCAGTTCTTC. The chain is built from TRBV18 and TRBJ2-1, with a possible D match to TRBD1 (6 bases). The CDR3 covers 13 residues. V lost 6 bases, J lost 4 bases, and 10 bases lay in between. In germline, CDR1 is KGHSH, CDR2 LQKENI.

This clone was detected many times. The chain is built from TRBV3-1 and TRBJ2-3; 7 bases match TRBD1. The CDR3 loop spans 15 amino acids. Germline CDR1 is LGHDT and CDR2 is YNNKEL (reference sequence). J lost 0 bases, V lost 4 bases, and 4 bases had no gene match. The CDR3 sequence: CASSPEGQSTDTQYF. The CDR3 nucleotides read TGTGCCAGCAGCCCCGAGGGACAGAGCACAGATACGCAGTATTTT.

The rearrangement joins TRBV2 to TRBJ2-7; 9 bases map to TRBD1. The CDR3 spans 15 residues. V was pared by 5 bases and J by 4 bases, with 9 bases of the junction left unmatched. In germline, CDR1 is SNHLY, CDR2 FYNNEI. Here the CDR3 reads CASSPPGQGLYEQYF. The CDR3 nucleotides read TGTGCCAGCAGTCCTCCGGGACAGGGATTATACGAGCAGTACTTC.

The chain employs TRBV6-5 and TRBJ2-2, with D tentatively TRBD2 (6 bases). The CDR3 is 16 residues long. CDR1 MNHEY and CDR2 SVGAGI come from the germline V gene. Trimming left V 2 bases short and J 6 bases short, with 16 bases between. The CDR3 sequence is CASSYRASVRSGELFF. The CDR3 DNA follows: TGTGCCAGCAGTTACCGGGCTAGCGTGAGGTCCGGGGAGCTGTTTTTT.

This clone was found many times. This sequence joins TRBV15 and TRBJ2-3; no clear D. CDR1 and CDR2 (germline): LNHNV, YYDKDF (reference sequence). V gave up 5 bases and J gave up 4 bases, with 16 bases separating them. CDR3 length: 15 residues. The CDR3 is CATSRTPRIADTQYF. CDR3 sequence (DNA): TGTGCCACCAGCCGAACGCCTAGAATAGCAGATACGCAGTATTTT.

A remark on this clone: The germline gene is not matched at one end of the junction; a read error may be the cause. The CDR3 loop is CASSEKDRTLLVF. Written as DNA, the CDR3 is TGTGCCAGCAGTGAAAAGGATCGGACGCTACTAGTTTTC. The chain has TRBV6-1 and TRBJ2-6, with a possible D match to TRBD2 (5 bases). The germline CDR1 and CDR2 sequences are MNHNS and SASEGT. This CDR3 is built from 13 residues.

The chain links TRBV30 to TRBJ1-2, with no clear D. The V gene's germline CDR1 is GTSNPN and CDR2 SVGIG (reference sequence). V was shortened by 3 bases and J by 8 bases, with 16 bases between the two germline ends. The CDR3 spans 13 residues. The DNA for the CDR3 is TGTGCCTGGAGCAAAACAGTCCCCCTAGGCTACACCTTC. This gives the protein CAWSKTVPLGYTF.

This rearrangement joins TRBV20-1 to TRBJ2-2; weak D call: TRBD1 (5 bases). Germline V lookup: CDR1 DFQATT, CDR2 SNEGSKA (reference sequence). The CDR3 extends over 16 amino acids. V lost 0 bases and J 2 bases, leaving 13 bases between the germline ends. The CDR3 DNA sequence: TGCAGTGCTAGAGATCTGACAGATCCCAACACCGGGGAGCTGTTTTTT. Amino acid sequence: CSARDLTDPNTGELFF.

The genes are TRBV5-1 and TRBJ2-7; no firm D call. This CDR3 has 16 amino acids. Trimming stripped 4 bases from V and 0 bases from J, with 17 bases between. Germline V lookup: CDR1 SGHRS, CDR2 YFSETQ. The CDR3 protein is CASSLTTPPSSYEQYF. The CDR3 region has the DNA TGCGCCAGCAGCCTAACAACTCCGCCAAGCTCCTACGAGCAGTACTTC.

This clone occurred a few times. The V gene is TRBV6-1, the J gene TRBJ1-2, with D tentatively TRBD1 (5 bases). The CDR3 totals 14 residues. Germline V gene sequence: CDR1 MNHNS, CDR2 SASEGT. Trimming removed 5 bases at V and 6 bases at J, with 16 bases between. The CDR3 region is CASSLKWGENGYTF. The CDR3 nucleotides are TGTGCCAGCAGTCTCAAATGGGGGGAGAATGGCTACACCTTC.

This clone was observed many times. The CDR3 DNA reads as TGTGCCATCAGTGAGTTTAAAACGGGAGTAGCCAAAAACATTCAGTACTTC. Residues: CAISEFKTGVAKNIQYF. V is TRBV10-3 and J is TRBJ2-4; maybe TRBD2 (6 bases). The germline CDR1 and CDR2 sequences are ENHRY and SYGVKD. The V end was cut by 1 base, the J end by 0 bases, with 13 bases between. This CDR3 has 17 amino acids.

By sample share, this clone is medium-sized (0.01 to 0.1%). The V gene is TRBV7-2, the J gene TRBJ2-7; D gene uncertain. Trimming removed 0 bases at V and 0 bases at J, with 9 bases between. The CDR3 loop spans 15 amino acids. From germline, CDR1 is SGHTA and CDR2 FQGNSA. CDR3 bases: TGTGCCAGCAGCTTAGCGTTGCTGAGCTCCTACGAGCAGTACTTC. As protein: CASSLALLSSYEQYF. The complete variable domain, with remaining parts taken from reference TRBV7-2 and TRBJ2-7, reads GAGVSQSPSNKVTEKGKDVELRCDPISGHTALYWYRQSLGQGLEFLIYFQGNSAPDKSGLPSDRFSAERTGGSVSTLTIQRTQQEDSAVYLCASSLALLSSYEQYFGPGTRLTVT.

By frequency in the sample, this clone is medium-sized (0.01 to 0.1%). For the CDR3, the DNA is TGCGCCAGCAGCTTGGGGGGATCAGGAGATACGCAGTATTTT. Amino acids: CASSLGGSGDTQYF. The V and J genes are TRBV5-1 and TRBJ2-3; D remains ambiguous. CDR3 length equals 14 residues. Trimming pared 0 bases from V and 5 bases from J, leaving 10 bases between. CDR1 and CDR2 (germline): SGHRS, YFSETQ.

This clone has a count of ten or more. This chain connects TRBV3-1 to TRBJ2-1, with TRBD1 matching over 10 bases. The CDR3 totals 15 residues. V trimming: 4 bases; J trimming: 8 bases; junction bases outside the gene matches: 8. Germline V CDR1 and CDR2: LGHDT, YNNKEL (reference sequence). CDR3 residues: CASSPGTGDFDEQFF. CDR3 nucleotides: TGTGCCAGCAGCCCCGGGACAGGGGATTTCGATGAGCAGTTCTTC.

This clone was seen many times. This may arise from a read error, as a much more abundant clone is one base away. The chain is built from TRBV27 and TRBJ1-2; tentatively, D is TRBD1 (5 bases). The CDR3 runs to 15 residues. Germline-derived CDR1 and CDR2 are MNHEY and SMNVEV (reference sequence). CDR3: CASSSLTGEDYSYTF. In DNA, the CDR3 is TGTGCCAGCAGTTCCCTAACGGGGGAGGACTATAGCTACACCTTC.

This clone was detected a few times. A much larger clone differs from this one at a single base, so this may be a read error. The CDR3, as DNA: TGTGCCAGCAGCCGAAGGACAGCTAATCAGCCCCAGCATTTT. Translation gives CASSRRTANQPQHF. V usage is TRBV5-6 and J usage is TRBJ1-5; a possible D gene is TRBD1 (6 bases). V shed 4 bases and J shed 4 bases, with 12 bases lying between them. The CDR3 spans 14 residues. Germline CDR1 and CDR2: SGHDT and YYEEEE.

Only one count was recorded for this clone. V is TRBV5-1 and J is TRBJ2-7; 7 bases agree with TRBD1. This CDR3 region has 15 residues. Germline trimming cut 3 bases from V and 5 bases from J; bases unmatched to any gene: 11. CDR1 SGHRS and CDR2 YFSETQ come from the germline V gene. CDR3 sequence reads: CASSSAGSGGHEQYF. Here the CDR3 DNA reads TGCGCCAGCAGCTCGGCTGGTTCAGGGGGTCACGAGCAGTACTTC.

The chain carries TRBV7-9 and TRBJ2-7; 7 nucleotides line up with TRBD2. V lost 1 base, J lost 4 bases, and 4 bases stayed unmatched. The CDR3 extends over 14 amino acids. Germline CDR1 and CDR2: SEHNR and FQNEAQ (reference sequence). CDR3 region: CASSLEGGGYEQYF. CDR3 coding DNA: TGTGCCAGCAGCTTAGAAGGCGGGGGATACGAGCAGTACTTC.

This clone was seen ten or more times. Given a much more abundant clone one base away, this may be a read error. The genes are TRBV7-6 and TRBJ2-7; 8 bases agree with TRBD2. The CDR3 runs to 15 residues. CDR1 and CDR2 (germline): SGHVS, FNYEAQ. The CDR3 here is CASSLESGGSYKQYF. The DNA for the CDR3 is TGTGCCAGCAGCTTAGAGAGCGGGGGCTCCTACAAGCAGTACTTC.

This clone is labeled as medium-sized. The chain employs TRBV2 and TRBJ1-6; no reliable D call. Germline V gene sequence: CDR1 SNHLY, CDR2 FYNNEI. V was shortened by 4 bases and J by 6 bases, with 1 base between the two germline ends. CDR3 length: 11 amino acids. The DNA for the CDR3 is TGTGCCAGCAGTGGTAATTCACCCCTCCACTTT. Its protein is CASSGNSPLHF.

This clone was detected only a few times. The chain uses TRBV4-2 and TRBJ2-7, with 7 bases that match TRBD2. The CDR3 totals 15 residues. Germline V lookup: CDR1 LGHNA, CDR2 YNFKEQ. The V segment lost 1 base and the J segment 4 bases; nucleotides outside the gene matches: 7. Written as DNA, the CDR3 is TGTGCCAGCAGCCAAGGGCTAGCGGAACAATACGAGCAGTACTTC. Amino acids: CASSQGLAEQYEQYF.

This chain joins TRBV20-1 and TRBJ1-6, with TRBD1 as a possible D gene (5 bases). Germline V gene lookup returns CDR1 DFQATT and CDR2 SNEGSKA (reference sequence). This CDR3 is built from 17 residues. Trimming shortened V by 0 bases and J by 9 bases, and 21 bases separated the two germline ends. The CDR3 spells CSARDKGTGFIGSPLHF. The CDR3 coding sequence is TGCAGTGCTAGAGACAAGGGGACGGGGTTTATCGGTTCACCCCTCCACTTT.

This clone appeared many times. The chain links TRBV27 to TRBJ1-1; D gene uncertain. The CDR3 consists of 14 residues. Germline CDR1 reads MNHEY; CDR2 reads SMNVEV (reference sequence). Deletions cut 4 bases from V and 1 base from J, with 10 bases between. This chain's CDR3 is CASSSGMANTEAFF. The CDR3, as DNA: TGTGCCAGCAGTTCCGGGATGGCGAACACTGAAGCTTTCTTT.

In nucleotides, the CDR3 is TGTGCCAGCAGTTTTTGGAATCGGCCCACTGAAGCTTTCTTT. This translates into CASSFWNRPTEAFF. V and J are TRBV28 and TRBJ1-1; D is ambiguous. The CDR3 totals 14 residues. CDR1 MDHEN and CDR2 SYDVKM come from the germline V gene. V shed 3 bases and J shed 4 bases, with 12 bases lying between them.

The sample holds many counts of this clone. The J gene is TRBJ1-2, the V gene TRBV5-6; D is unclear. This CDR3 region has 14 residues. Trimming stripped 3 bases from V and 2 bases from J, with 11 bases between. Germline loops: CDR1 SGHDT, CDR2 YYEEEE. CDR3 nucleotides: TGTGCCAGCAGCTCCCCAGGCAGGAACTATGGCTACACCTTC. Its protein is CASSSPGRNYGYTF.

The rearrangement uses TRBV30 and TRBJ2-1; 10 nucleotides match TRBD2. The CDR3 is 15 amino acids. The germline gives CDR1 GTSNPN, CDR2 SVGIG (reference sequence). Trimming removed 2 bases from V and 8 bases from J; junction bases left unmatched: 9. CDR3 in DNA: TGTGCCTGGAGTAGGTCAGCGGGGGGGCCTGATGAGCAGTTCTTC. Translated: CAWSRSAGGPDEQFF. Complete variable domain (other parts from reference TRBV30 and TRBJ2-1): SQTIHQWPATLVQPVGSPLSLECTVEGTSNPNLYWYRQAAGRGLQLLFYSVGIGQISSEVPQNLSASRPQDRQFILSSKKLLLSDSGFYLCAWSRSAGGPDEQFFGPGTRLTVL.

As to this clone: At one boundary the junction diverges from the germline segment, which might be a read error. The CDR3 region has the DNA TGTGCTAGCATCGTTCGACAGGGAACCTGCGAGCAGTACTTC. Residues: CASIVRQGTCEQYF. The chain combines TRBV11-1 with TRBJ2-7, with TRBD1 identical over 7 bases. Germline V CDR1 and CDR2: SGHAT, FQDESV (reference sequence). The CDR3 is 14 amino acids.

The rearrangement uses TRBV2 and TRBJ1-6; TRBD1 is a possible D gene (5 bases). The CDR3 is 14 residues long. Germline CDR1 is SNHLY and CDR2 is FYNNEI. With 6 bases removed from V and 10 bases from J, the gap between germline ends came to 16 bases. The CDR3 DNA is TGTGCCAGCAGACCGTTTGGGGGACGGTCACCCCTCCACTTT. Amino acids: CASRPFGGRSPLHF.